The T cell receptor (beta chain) described here comes from a study of CD8 T cells in ankylosing spondylitis. Generation of TCR beta libraries employed quantitative 5'-RACE incorporating molecular barcodes. TCRdb reanalysed the 5' RACE reads using MiXCR and keeps one entry per CDR3 protein. Among hundreds of thousands of distinct CDR3 sequences listed, about an eighth were seen once. Germline loops: CDR1 SGHTA, CDR2 FQGNSA. V lost 5 bases to trimming and J lost 0 bases, with 10 bases between them. This CDR3 has 15 amino acids. A word on this clonotype: What it recognizes is unknown.

The study, taken as a whole, reports: The study looked at matched synovial fluid samples from ankylosing spondylitis patients. Disease-linked clones were reported to be significantly enriched there. Seven to nine highly homologous variants made up a TCR beta motif that seemed to typify ankylosing spondylitis blood. Disease-linked clones were CD8+ and relatively rare in peripheral blood. Some motif variants had been reported before (in reactive arthritis synovial fluid and blood).

The chain joins TRBV7-2 to TRBJ1-4; the D is unclear. Sequenced material: blood, either unsorted or a sorted T cell fraction (not recorded which). This TCR derives from a male donor with ankylosing spondylitis. CDR3 nucleotide sequence: TGTGCCAGCAGCGAGCGACCTGCAACTAATGAAAAACTGTTTTTT. It is translated as CASSERPATNEKLFF. Complete variable domain (other parts from reference TRBV7-2 and TRBJ1-4): GAGVSQSPSNKVTEKGKDVELRCDPISGHTALYWYRQSLGQGLEFLIYFQGNSAPDKSGLPSDRFSAERTGGSVSTLTIQRTQQEDSAVYLCASSERPATNEKLFFGSGTQLSVL.